The rows below give T cell receptor beta chains drawn from one sample of a study of blood T cell repertoires in COVID-19. Sequencing used immunoSEQ multiplex PCR; TCRdb keeps in-frame clones, though not all of them. The data hold 84,000 or so clones, with 85% observed a single time. Material: peripheral blood. The receptor source for this set is an elderly man with active or convalescent COVID-19. Both conserved end residues are part of each CDR3. A D gene is named only where the DNA matches it firmly.

j_gene: TRBJ2-3; d_gene: TRBD2; v_gene: TRBV30; CDR3nt: TGTGCCTGGAGAGTTTCCGTTAGCGGGTGGGATACGCAGTATTTT; CDR3aa: CAWRVSVSGWDTQYF
j_gene: TRBJ1-2; d_gene: TRBD1; v_gene: TRBV18; CDR3nt: TGTGCCAGCTCACCCGGACAGGAAATCTATGGCTACACCTTC; CDR3aa: CASSPGQEIYGYTF
j_gene: TRBJ2-2; d_gene: NA; v_gene: TRBV19; CDR3nt: TGTGCCAGTAAGGACACTGGGCAGGGATCCACCGGGGAGCTGTTTTTT; CDR3aa: CASKDTGQGSTGELFF
j_gene: TRBJ1-4; d_gene: TRBD1; v_gene: TRBV4-2; CDR3nt: TGTGCCAGCAGCCACGGGACAGAGCCGAATGAAAAACTGTTTTTT; CDR3aa: CASSHGTEPNEKLFF
j_gene: TRBJ2-3; d_gene: NA; v_gene: TRBV5-1; CDR3nt: TGCGCCAGCAGCTTGGGCGGGGATACGCAGTATTTT; CDR3aa: CASSLGGDTQYF
j_gene: TRBJ1-1; d_gene: NA; v_gene: TRBV3-1/TRBV3-2; CDR3nt: TGTGCCAGCAGCCAAGTCGGAGGAGGGTTGGGAACCACTGAAGCTTTCTTT; CDR3aa: CASSQVGGGLGTTEAFF
j_gene: TRBJ1-1; d_gene: TRBD1; v_gene: TRBV3-1/TRBV3-2; CDR3nt: TGTGCCAGCAGCCAAGCACAGGGGCTTGAAGCTTTCTTT; CDR3aa: CASSQAQGLEAFF
j_gene: TRBJ1-1; d_gene: NA; v_gene: TRBV5-1; CDR3nt: TGCGCCAGCAGCTTGACAGGGCTTGAAGCTTTCTTT; CDR3aa: CASSLTGLEAFF
j_gene: TRBJ2-2; d_gene: TRBD2; v_gene: TRBV18; CDR3nt: TGTGCCAGCTCACTGACGACTAGCGGGGAGGCTGTCACCGGGGAGCTGTTTTTT; CDR3aa: CASSLTTSGEAVTGELFF
j_gene: TRBJ2-1; d_gene: TRBD1; v_gene: TRBV14; CDR3nt: TGTGCCAGCACCAATCCACGACAGGGGAGCAATGAGCAGTTCTTC; CDR3aa: CASTNPRQGSNEQFF
j_gene: TRBJ1-2; d_gene: NA; v_gene: TRBV11-2; CDR3nt: TGTGCCAGCAGCTTAGGCGAGGGTGCCTATGGCTACACCTTC; CDR3aa: CASSLGEGAYGYTF
j_gene: TRBJ1-5; d_gene: TRBD1; v_gene: TRBV5-1; CDR3nt: TGCGCCAGCAGCTTAGGGACAGGGAATCAGCCCCAGCATTTT; CDR3aa: CASSLGTGNQPQHF
j_gene: TRBJ2-2; d_gene: TRBD2; v_gene: TRBV29-1; CDR3nt: TGCAGCGTGGACACTAGCGGGACTACCGGGGAGCTGTTTTTT; CDR3aa: CSVDTSGTTGELFF
j_gene: TRBJ2-4; d_gene: NA; v_gene: TRBV21-1; CDR3nt: TGTGCCAGCAGCAAAGCGTTGAGTGGGACAGAACTAGCCAAAAACATTCAGTACTTC; CDR3aa: CASSKALSGTELAKNIQYF
j_gene: TRBJ1-2; d_gene: NA; v_gene: TRBV4-1; CDR3nt: TGCGCCAGCAGCCAACGCCTCGGGGAGAGACTGGCGGACTATGGCTACACCTTC; CDR3aa: CASSQRLGERLADYGYTF
j_gene: TRBJ2-1; d_gene: TRBD2; v_gene: TRBV3-1/TRBV3-2; CDR3nt: TGTGCCAGCAGCCAACGAGCGGGGGCCTACAATGAGCAGTTCTTC; CDR3aa: CASSQRAGAYNEQFF
j_gene: TRBJ2-5; d_gene: TRBD1; v_gene: TRBV20-1; CDR3nt: TGCAGTGCTAGTCCGGGACAGGGAGAGACCCAGTACTTC; CDR3aa: CSASPGQGETQYF
j_gene: TRBJ1-6; d_gene: TRBD1; v_gene: TRBV7-2; CDR3nt: TGTGCCAGCAGCCTAGGACAGGGGACTTCACCCCTCCACTTT; CDR3aa: CASSLGQGTSPLHF
j_gene: TRBJ2-3; d_gene: NA; v_gene: TRBV3-1/TRBV3-2; CDR3nt: TGTGCCAGCAGCCAATCTCTTAGCACAGATACGCAGTATTTT; CDR3aa: CASSQSLSTDTQYF
j_gene: TRBJ2-5; d_gene: TRBD2; v_gene: TRBV7-2; CDR3nt: TGTGCCAGCAGCTTAGTAGCGGGGGTGGAAGAGACCCAGTACTTC; CDR3aa: CASSLVAGVEETQYF
j_gene: TRBJ2-3; d_gene: TRBD2; v_gene: TRBV7-2; CDR3nt: TGTGCCAGCAGCGTAGCGGGGGGGCCCGATACGCAGTATTTT; CDR3aa: CASSVAGGPDTQYF
j_gene: TRBJ2-5; d_gene: NA; v_gene: TRBV5-1; CDR3nt: TGCGCCAGCACCGGCGAGGCAAGCCAAGAGACCCAGTACTTC; CDR3aa: CASTGEASQETQYF
j_gene: TRBJ2-3; d_gene: NA; v_gene: TRBV18; CDR3nt: TGTGCCAGCTCACCGAGCCGCGGGGATACGCAGTATTTT; CDR3aa: CASSPSRGDTQYF
j_gene: TRBJ1-3; d_gene: NA; v_gene: TRBV28; CDR3nt: TGTGCCAGCAACTTTCGAGGGTCCCCCTCTGGAAACACCATATATTTT; CDR3aa: CASNFRGSPSGNTIYF
j_gene: TRBJ2-5; d_gene: TRBD1; v_gene: TRBV28; CDR3nt: TGTGCCAGCAGGTCCACAGGGGGCGGGGAGACCCAGTACTTC; CDR3aa: CASRSTGGGETQYF
j_gene: TRBJ2-1; d_gene: TRBD2; v_gene: TRBV4-1; CDR3nt: TGCGCCAGCAGCCAGCGGGAGGGCTCCTACAATGAGCAGTTCTTC; CDR3aa: CASSQREGSYNEQFF
j_gene: TRBJ1-2; d_gene: NA; v_gene: TRBV5-8; CDR3nt: TGTGCCAGCAGCTTGTGGTCAGGGAACTATGGCTACACCTTC; CDR3aa: CASSLWSGNYGYTF
j_gene: TRBJ2-5; d_gene: TRBD1; v_gene: TRBV5-1; CDR3nt: TGCGCCAGCAACGACAGGGGGGCAGAGACCCAGTACTTC; CDR3aa: CASNDRGAETQYF
j_gene: TRBJ1-2; d_gene: TRBD1; v_gene: TRBV6-4; CDR3nt: TGTGCCAGCAGAACAGGGGACCGCTACACCTTC; CDR3aa: CASRTGDRYTF